The rows below give T cell receptor beta chains drawn from one sample of a study of PD-1 blockade in classical Hodgkin lymphoma. Sequencing was performed with immunoSEQ multiplex PCR; in TCRdb, only in-frame clones are kept and a portion is missing. The table lists more than 50,000 clones, about nine tenths of them singletons, with about 9.6% in the top ten. The sequenced sample was peripheral blood mononuclear cells (PBMCs), obtained at baseline. The receptors derive from a human donor with classical Hodgkin lymphoma. Each CDR3 is given with its conserved first and last residue. The order of the fields is J gene, V gene, D gene, clone size, CDR3 protein, CDR3 DNA. The D gene is left open where the match is weak. Expanded clones are given a class, and other clones once, few, many or no size at all.

>TRBJ2-5|TRBV19|TRBD2|-
CASSIVSSGGQETQYF
TGTGCCAGTAGTATAGTTTCTAGCGGGGGCCAAGAGACCCAGTACTTC
>TRBJ1-6|TRBV4-1|-|-
CASSQSTRWGSSPLHF
TGCGCCAGCAGCCAATCGACCCGATGGGGAAGTTCACCCCTCCACTTT
>TRBJ1-1|TRBV9|-|-
CASSVGPTNTEAFF
TGTGCCAGCAGCGTGGGACCGACGAACACTGAAGCTTTCTTT
>TRBJ1-4|TRBV5-1|-|-
CASSLGQYGSNEKLFF
TGCGCCAGCAGCTTGGGGCAGTATGGGTCCAATGAAAAACTGTTTTTT
>TRBJ2-2|TRBV7-2|-|-
CASSLQQNTGELFF
TGTGCCAGCAGCTTACAGCAGAACACCGGGGAGCTGTTTTTT
>TRBJ2-7|TRBV28|-|-
CASNSGWYEQYF
TGTGCCAGCAACTCCGGGTGGTACGAGCAGTACTTC
>TRBJ2-7|TRBV27|-|once
CASSLRSAAAYEQYF
TGTGCCAGCAGTTTACGTAGCGCGGCTGCCTACGAGCAGTACTTC
>TRBJ2-7|TRBV7-2|TRBD2|-
CASSLRTSGDYEQYF
TGTGCCAGCAGTCTGAGGACTAGCGGGGACTACGAGCAGTACTTC
>TRBJ2-5|TRBV28|-|-
CASSFAGGRETQYF
TGTGCCAGCAGTTTTGCAGGGGGGAGAGAGACCCAGTACTTC
>TRBJ2-5|TRBV2|TRBD2|-
CASSSVSGGAGETQYF
TGTGCCAGCAGTTCCGTTAGCGGGGGGGCAGGTGAGACCCAGTACTTC
>TRBJ2-3|TRBV27|-|-
CASSFRFTDTQYF
TGTGCCAGCAGTTTTCGTTTCACAGATACGCAGTATTTT
>TRBJ1-5|TRBV19|-|-
CASSIEGAGNQPQHF
TGTGCCAGTAGTATAGAAGGGGCGGGTAATCAGCCCCAGCATTTT
>TRBJ1-1|TRBV2|TRBD1|-
CASSELQGLDTEAFF
TGTGCCAGCAGCGAACTACAGGGGTTGGACACTGAAGCTTTCTTT
>TRBJ2-1|TRBV7-8|TRBD2|-
CASSSHPGTIIYNEQFF
TGTGCCAGCAGCTCCCACCCCGGGACTATTATCTACAATGAGCAGTTCTTC
>TRBJ2-2|TRBV7-6|-|-
CASSSREYTGELFF
TGTGCCAGCAGCAGCAGGGAATACACCGGGGAGCTGTTTTTT
>TRBJ2-1|TRBV29-1|-|-
CSVARNTYNEQFF
TGCAGCGTTGCCAGGAACACCTACAATGAGCAGTTCTTC
>TRBJ2-1|TRBV9|TRBD2|-
CASSVYGGDDEQFF
TGTGCCAGCAGCGTATACGGGGGGGACGATGAGCAGTTCTTC
>TRBJ2-7|TRBV15|-|-
CATSSWRVGYEQYF
TGTGCCACCAGCAGTTGGAGGGTGGGGTACGAGCAGTACTTC
>TRBJ1-5|TRBV20-1|-|-
CSARDKPQHF
TGCAGTGCTAGAGACAAGCCCCAGCATTTT
>TRBJ1-5|TRBV9|TRBD1|-
CASSGQGANQPQHF
TGTGCCAGCAGCGGACAGGGGGCGAATCAGCCCCAGCATTTT
>TRBJ2-6|TRBV2|-|-
CASTQGNGANVLTF
TGTGCCAGCACCCAGGGCAATGGGGCCAACGTCCTGACTTTC
>TRBJ1-2|TRBV28|TRBD1|-
CASSPRGGQGANGYTF
TGTGCCAGCAGTCCCCGGGGCGGACAGGGGGCAAATGGCTACACCTTC
>TRBJ2-1|TRBV7-6|-|-
CASSRDGPYNEQFF
TGTGCCAGCAGCCGTGATGGCCCTTACAATGAGCAGTTCTTC
>TRBJ2-1|TRBV2|TRBD2|-
CASSPLAGGNDNEQFF
TGTGCCAGCAGTCCCTTAGCGGGAGGTAACGACAATGAGCAGTTCTTC
>TRBJ2-5|TRBV7-3|TRBD2|-
CASSHHPSGRETQYF
TGTGCCAGCAGTCATCACCCTAGCGGTCGCGAGACCCAGTACTTC
>TRBJ1-2|TRBV6-1|-|once
CASSEDPGGYGYTF
TGTGCCAGCAGTGAAGACCCAGGAGGGTATGGCTACACCTTC